The sequence of this T cell receptor (beta chain) was determined in a study of STAT5B mutations in CD4+ large granular lymphocyte leukemia. Some clones are missing from TCRdb's copy, which holds only in-frame ones; the method was immunoSEQ multiplex PCR. The data show about 38,000 clones, around 75% seen once. Germline CDR1 SGDLS, CDR2 YYNGEE. The CDR3 runs to 15 residues. V shed 4 bases and J shed 6 bases, with 16 bases lying between them. The chain joins TRBV9 to TRBJ1-4; tentatively, D is TRBD1 (6 bases). Material: CD4+ T cells from blood buffy coats. The clonotype comes from a human donor in good health. The CDR3 here is CASSTTLGQYEKLFF. CDR3 sequence (DNA): TGTGCCAGCAGCACCACACTCGGACAGTATGAAAAACTGTTTTTT.